Shown below are 17 T cell receptor beta chains from a single sample sequenced in a study of vaccination and CD4 T cells after COVID-19. Their antigens are not known. Sequenced with the Oncomine TCR Beta short-read assay was DNA taken from cultured CD4+ T cells. One entry per CDR3 protein results from TCRdb running MiXCR on the PCR reads. The sample has fewer than 20,000 distinct CDR3 sequences, around 30% seen once. Stated treatment: approximately 10-day PBMC culture with coronavirus spike peptide pools or control peptides (ViraFEST assay). Material for sequencing was cultured CD4+ T cells from blood. These receptors came from a human donor with COVID-19.

This clonotype was observed a single time. This sequence joins TRBV5-6 and TRBJ2-5; D might be TRBD2 (5 bases). CDR3 size: 14 residues. Germline V gives CDR1 SGHDT, CDR2 YYEEEE. Between the trimmed V and J ends, which lost 7 bases and 5 bases, there was a span of 18 bases. The CDR3 DNA reads TGTGCCAGCGCCCGGGGAGTCTTTCAGGAGACCCAGTACTTC. Amino acids: CASARGVFQETQYF.

The chain uses TRBV5-1 and TRBJ2-3, with D perhaps matching TRBD2 (5 bases). Per the germline V gene, CDR1 is SGHRS and CDR2 is YFSETQ. The CDR3 covers 15 residues. Trimming removed 1 base at V and 0 bases at J, with 9 bases between. CDR3: CASSLPPGSTDTQYF. The CDR3 DNA is TGCGCCAGCAGCTTGCCGCCGGGGAGCACAGATACGCAGTATTTT.

In this sample, this clonotype turned up a few times. V usage is TRBV20-1 and J usage is TRBJ2-7; TRBD2 agrees at 7 bases. The CDR3 sequence is 14 residues long. In germline, CDR1 is DFQATT, CDR2 SNEGSKA (reference sequence). The ends lost 3 bases at V and 3 bases at J; junction bases unmatched: 8. The CDR3 protein is CSASRLADYYEQYF. The CDR3 nucleotides read TGCAGTGCTAGTCGGCTAGCGGACTACTACGAGCAGTACTTC.

The chain uses TRBV7-9 and TRBJ1-2; D unresolved. Trimming left V 1 base short and J 8 bases short, with 8 bases between. The germline gives CDR1 SEHNR, CDR2 FQNEAQ (reference sequence). The CDR3 runs to 12 residues. The CDR3 here is CASSLVFPGYTF. CDR3 DNA sequence: TGTGCCAGCAGCTTAGTTTTTCCGGGCTACACCTTC.

CDR3 nucleotide sequence: TGTGCCATCAGTGAGGAGTGGAACACTGAAGCTTTCTTT. Protein product: CAISEEWNTEAFF. The rearrangement uses TRBV10-3 and TRBJ1-1; D ambiguous. Germline CDR1 and CDR2: ENHRY and SYGVKD. This CDR3 has 13 residues. The V end was cut by 2 bases, the J end by 1 base, with 5 bases between.

The V gene is TRBV29-1, the J gene TRBJ1-1, with 8 positions matching TRBD1. V lost 7 bases and J lost 4; bases outside the gene matches: 8. This CDR3 spans 13 amino acids. Germline V gene data show CDR1 as SQVTM and CDR2 as ANQGSEA. As DNA, the CDR3 is TGCAGCGGGAAGGACAGGGTGGGCACTGAAGCTTTCTTT. It yields the protein CSGKDRVGTEAFF.

The chain is built from TRBV4-2 and TRBJ1-6; D gene ambiguous. This CDR3 contains 15 residues. Germline V gives CDR1 LGHNA, CDR2 YNFKEQ. V was shortened by 0 bases and J by 8 bases, with 11 bases between the two germline ends. This CDR3 is CASSQEGPTDSPLHF. The CDR3 DNA is TGTGCCAGCAGCCAAGAGGGCCCAACGGATTCACCCCTCCACTTT.

The chain combines TRBV6-5 with TRBJ2-2, with D unresolved. The V gene's germline CDR1 is MNHEY and CDR2 SVGAGI. This CDR3 is built from 16 residues. Trimming pared 0 bases from V and 2 bases from J, leaving 10 bases between. The CDR3 coding sequence is TGTGCCAGCAGTTACTCCTCAGCCCTAAACACCGGGGAGCTGTTTTTT. Its translation is CASSYSSALNTGELFF.

The V gene is TRBV6-4, the J gene TRBJ1-4; 9 bases are a match to TRBD1. V shed 9 bases, J shed 7 bases, and the junction held 9 bases outside the gene matches. The CDR3 is 14 amino acids. Germline loops: CDR1 MRHNA, CDR2 SNTAGT. CDR3 region: CARVTGGAFEKLFF. The CDR3 region has the DNA TGTGCCAGAGTTACAGGGGGCGCGTTTGAAAAACTGTTTTTT.

V gene TRBV9 combines with J gene TRBJ2-2; D unclear. The germline V gene has CDR1 SGDLS and CDR2 YYNGEE. Trimming took off 2 bases at V and 6 bases at J, with 14 bases between the two ends. The CDR3 is made up of 15 amino acids. The CDR3 nucleotides are TGTGCCAGCAGCGTCTTTTCCCAGATTGCCGGGGAGCTGTTTTTT. This translates into CASSVFSQIAGELFF.

This clonotype came up once. The chain has TRBV5-3 and TRBJ2-7, with 8 bases identical to TRBD1. TRBV5-3 carries the ORF label, with uncertain function. There are 13 residues in the CDR3. Unmatched junction bases numbered 2, after V lost 0 bases and J lost 6 bases. DNA of the CDR3: TGTGCCAGAAGCTTGGGGACAGGGCCCGAGCAGTACTTC. Its translation: CARSLGTGPEQYF.

This clonotype has only a few counts. The chain carries TRBV6-2 or TRBV6-3 and TRBJ1-5; 7 nucleotides match TRBD1. This CDR3 is 15 amino acids long. The V and J ends lost 8 bases and 0 bases, in that order; junction bases with no gene match: 7. The germline CDR1 and CDR2 sequences are MNHEY and SVGEGT. CDR3 protein: CASHRDRNSNQPQHF. CDR3 sequence (DNA): TGTGCCAGCCATAGGGACAGAAATAGCAATCAGCCCCAGCATTTT.

In the case of this clonotype: The junction shows a germline mismatch at one end, possibly a read error. The chain couples TRBV6-1 to TRBJ2-2; D may be TRBD1 or TRBD2 (5 bases each). The CDR3 runs to 14 residues. From germline, CDR1 is MNHNS and CDR2 SASEGT. In DNA, the CDR3 is TGTGCCAGTTCTGAAAAGGGACGACCCGGGGAGCCGTTTTTT. Its translation is CASSEKGRPGEPFF.

This chain connects TRBV11-1 to TRBJ2-3; 13 nucleotides line up with TRBD2. V was pared by 5 bases and J by 6 bases, with 14 bases of the junction left unmatched. The CDR3 has 18 amino acids. Germline V CDR1 and CDR2: SGHAT, FQDESV (reference sequence). The CDR3 nucleotides read TGTGCCAGCAGCCTAGGCGGGAGCACTAGCGGGGGGGCCGATACGCAGTATTTT. This translates into CASSLGGSTSGGADTQYF.

The V call is TRBV18, the J call TRBJ1-2; TRBD1 matches at 7 bases. The J segment lost 8 bases and the V segment lost 4 bases, leaving 13 bases of the junction unmatched. Germline loops: CDR1 KGHSH, CDR2 LQKENI. The CDR3 is 15 residues long. The CDR3, as DNA: TGTGCCAGCTCACGAAGGGGGACAGTACCCGAAGGCTACACCTTC. It specifies CASSRRGTVPEGYTF.

This chain uses TRBV19 with TRBJ1-2; 10 bases map to TRBD1. Germline V gives CDR1 LNHDA, CDR2 SQIVND (reference sequence). The CDR3 sequence is 16 residues long. V gave up 9 bases and J gave up 3 bases; unmatched junction bases: 13. DNA for the CDR3: TGTGCCAGAATCCGCCCCGGGACAGGGGAAGACTATGGCTACACCTTC. Its translation is CARIRPGTGEDYGYTF.

The rearrangement links TRBV4-3 to TRBJ2-1, with D perhaps TRBD1 (6 bases). In germline, CDR1 is LGHNA, CDR2 YSLEER. CDR3 length: 14 residues. V was shortened by 0 bases and J by 6 bases, with 9 bases between the two germline ends. CDR3 loop: CASSQELRGNEQFF. The CDR3 DNA reads TGCGCCAGCAGCCAAGAACTCAGGGGCAATGAGCAGTTCTTC.